Below, 28 T cell receptor beta chains from the same sample are listed, as sequenced in a study of human T cells and chemical hapten exposure. MiXCR was run by TCRdb on the RACE reads, yielding one entry per CDR3 protein. Among about 85,000 distinct CDR3 sequences listed, 8.5% were seen once. Indicated time point: pre-sensitization, week 0. Noted treatment: therapeutic diphenylcyclopropenone sensitization with weekly scalp DPC. The starting material was whole blood, obtained in connection with sensitization to the hapten diphenylcyclopropenone (DPC). These receptors were collected from a man aged 35 to 55 with alopecia areata. Some clones in this sample may be carry-over from other donors' samples.

In its sample, this clonotype was seen a few times. This sequence joins TRBV7-2 and TRBJ2-2; 8 nucleotides agree with TRBD2. CDR3 length equals 16 residues. Unmatched junction bases numbered 7, after V lost 2 bases and J lost 5 bases. Germline CDR1 and CDR2: SGHTA and FQGNSA. The DNA for the CDR3 is TGTGCCAGCAGCTTACCGAGCGGGAGCGGGACCGGGGAGCTGTTTTTT. As protein: CASSLPSGSGTGELFF.

The chain joins TRBV20-1 to TRBJ2-2, with D tentatively TRBD1 (6 bases). CDR3 length equals 13 residues. CDR1 DFQATT and CDR2 SNEGSKA come from the germline V gene (reference sequence). Between the trimmed V and J ends, which lost 2 bases and 5 bases, there was a span of 9 bases. CDR3 in DNA: TGCAGTGCTAGACAGGGGACAACCGGGGAGCTGTTTTTT. Encoded protein: CSARQGTTGELFF.

This clonotype was recorded at least ten times. The chain recombines TRBV29-1 with TRBJ2-5, with a tentative D call TRBD2 (6 bases). This CDR3 has 12 amino acids. Deletions cut 7 bases from V and 5 bases from J, with 14 bases between. From germline, CDR1 is SQVTM and CDR2 ANQGSEA. CDR3 DNA sequence: TGCAGCGCTTGTCGCGGGGAGGAGACCCAGTACTTC. This translates into CSACRGEETQYF.

On this clonotype itself: This may be a read error: a much more frequent sequence differs by one nucleotide. V gene TRBV29-1 combines with J gene TRBJ1-1; D call uncertain. CDR3 length: 13 amino acids. V lost 4 bases, J lost 2 bases, and 11 bases lay in between. Germline lookup yields CDR1 SQVTM and CDR2 ANQGSEA. The CDR3 loop is CSVARETNTEAFF. CDR3 in DNA: TGCAGCGTTGCCCGGGAGACCAACACTGAAGCTTTCTTT.

This clonotype appeared a few times. The gene calls are TRBV20-1 and TRBJ2-7; D might be TRBD1 (6 bases). The CDR3 contains 13 residues. Germline V lookup: CDR1 DFQATT, CDR2 SNEGSKA (reference sequence). V was cut by 3 bases and J by 0 bases, with 9 bases left in between. The CDR3 reads CSARRDTSYEQYV. The CDR3 coding sequence is TGCAGTGCTAGGAGGGACACCTCCTACGAGCAGTACGTC.

This clonotype was counted between two and nine times. CDR3 bases: TGCGCCAGCAGCTTGGTCGGCTTGGCGGGCTATGGCTACACCTTC. Translated, it gives CASSLVGLAGYGYTF. The chain couples TRBV5-1 to TRBJ1-2; no reliable D call. Germline CDR1 reads SGHRS; CDR2 reads YFSETQ. CDR3 size: 15 residues. With 0 bases removed from V and 4 bases from J, the gap between germline ends came to 13 bases.

The rearrangement uses TRBV5-6 and TRBJ2-7, with D unclear. Trimming removed 3 bases at V and 2 bases at J, with 6 bases between. This CDR3 comprises 12 residues. Germline V gene data show CDR1 as SGHDT and CDR2 as YYEEEE. The CDR3: CASSSDTYEQYF. CDR3 DNA sequence: TGTGCCAGCAGCTCCGACACCTACGAGCAGTACTTC.

This clonotype was seen ten or more times. The V and J genes are TRBV6-6 and TRBJ1-5; a possible D gene is TRBD1 (6 bases). Germline CDR1 reads MNHNY; CDR2 reads SVGAGI (reference sequence). The germline V and J ends were trimmed by 6 bases and 3 bases, with 12 bases remaining between them. The CDR3 consists of 14 residues. The CDR3 loop reads CASSPGQINQPQHF. CDR3 DNA: TGTGCCAGCAGCCCCGGACAGATCAATCAGCCCCAGCATTTT.

This clonotype turned up a few times. The V gene is TRBV9, the J gene TRBJ2-1; no definite D call. Trimming stripped 0 bases from V and 1 base from J, with 11 bases between. The germline gives CDR1 SGDLS, CDR2 YYNGEE. This CDR3 comprises 16 residues. CDR3 sequence: CASSVEVADSYNEQFF. The CDR3 coding sequence is TGTGCCAGCAGCGTAGAGGTGGCAGATTCCTACAATGAGCAGTTCTTC. Full variable domain (remainder filled in from reference TRBV9 and TRBJ2-1): DSGVTQTPKHLITATGQRVTLRCSPRSGDLSVYWYQQSLDQGLQFLIQYYNGEERAKGNILERFSAQQFPDLHSELNLSSLELGDSALYFCASSVEVADSYNEQFFGPGTRLTVL.

The V call is TRBV12-3 or TRBV12-4, the J call TRBJ1-2; 7 nucleotides match TRBD1. This CDR3 comprises 13 residues. Germline trimming cut 6 bases from V and 4 bases from J; bases unmatched to any gene: 5. CDR3 nucleotide sequence: TGTGCCAGCAGACCGGGACAGATCTATGGCTACACCTTC. It is translated as CASRPGQIYGYTF.

The chain carries TRBV6-5 and TRBJ2-5; no clear D. The CDR3 spans 14 residues. V lost 0 bases and J lost 8, with 13 bases in between. Germline loops: CDR1 MNHEY, CDR2 SVGAGI. The CDR3 reads CASSYSRTRLTQYF. The CDR3 DNA reads TGTGCCAGCAGTTACTCCCGGACGCGTTTAACCCAGTACTTC.

There are many counts of this clonotype. This sequence joins TRBV9 and TRBJ1-3; D remains ambiguous. Trimming shortened V by 0 bases and J by 3 bases, and 10 bases separated the two germline ends. CDR1 and CDR2 from the germline V gene are SGDLS and YYNGEE. This CDR3 comprises 15 residues. The DNA of the CDR3 is TGTGCCAGCAGCGTAGGGGCCCAAGATGGAAACACCATATATTTT. Translation: CASSVGAQDGNTIYF.

This clonotype was observed many times. CDR3: CASSSLGPITYEQYF. Here the CDR3 DNA reads TGTGCCAGCAGTTCCCTTGGCCCAATAACCTACGAGCAGTACTTC. This rearrangement joins TRBV6-5 to TRBJ2-7, with no clear D. Germline-derived CDR1 and CDR2 are MNHEY and SVGAGI. CDR3 length equals 15 residues. V lost 4 bases and J 2 bases, leaving 15 bases between the germline ends.

The chain is built from TRBV9 and TRBJ1-2, with D perhaps TRBD1 (5 bases). The length of the CDR3 is 14 residues. Germline V CDR1 and CDR2: SGDLS, YYNGEE. The V gene lost 3 bases and the J gene lost 2 bases, with 11 bases spanning the gap. CDR3 DNA: TGTGCCAGCAGCGGCGGGGGGATCAACTATGGCTACACCTTC. Translation gives CASSGGGINYGYTF.

The chain employs TRBV7-9 and TRBJ2-5, with 12 positions matching TRBD2. The CDR3 sequence is 16 residues long. V trimming: 5 bases; J trimming: 4 bases; junction bases outside the gene matches: 8. CDR1 SEHNR and CDR2 FQNEAQ come from the germline V gene (reference sequence). In nucleotides, the CDR3 is TGTGCCAGCAGCGATCTGACTAGCGGGAGATCAGAGACCCAGTACTTC. Translated: CASSDLTSGRSETQYF.

This clonotype was observed many times. The chain couples TRBV5-1 to TRBJ2-5; D is unclear. CDR3 length equals 12 residues. Trimming shortened V by 0 bases and J by 3 bases, and 3 bases separated the two germline ends. Germline loops: CDR1 SGHRS, CDR2 YFSETQ. In nucleotides, the CDR3 is TGCGCCAGCAGCTTGGGGAAAGAGACCCAGTACTTC. This translates into CASSLGKETQYF.

This clonotype came up a few times. The chain combines TRBV3-1 with TRBJ1-1, with D maybe TRBD1 (6 bases). Germline CDR1 LGHDT, CDR2 YNNKEL (reference sequence). This CDR3 is 14 amino acids long. Trimming took 2 bases from V and 4 from J, leaving 11 bases between them. This CDR3 reads CASSQQGTGTEAFF. CDR3 DNA: TGTGCCAGCAGCCAACAGGGGACGGGCACTGAAGCTTTCTTT.

This clonotype has at least ten counts. The chain links TRBV7-6 to TRBJ2-3; 9 bases line up with TRBD1. CDR1 and CDR2 from the germline V gene are SGHVS and FNYEAQ. The junction had 1 base not matched to a gene; V was cut back by 4 bases and J by 5 bases. The CDR3 has 13 amino acids. The CDR3: CASSSDRGDTQYF. DNA for the CDR3: TGTGCCAGCAGCTCGGACAGGGGAGATACGCAGTATTTT.

The V and J genes are TRBV6-6 and TRBJ1-5; no clear D gene. This CDR3 has 14 residues. Germline V gene data show CDR1 as MNHNY and CDR2 as SVGAGI (reference sequence). V shed 6 bases and J shed 0 bases, with 9 bases lying between them. CDR3 protein: CASSEAYSNQPQHF. DNA for the CDR3: TGTGCCAGCAGCGAGGCGTATAGCAATCAGCCCCAGCATTTT.

The J gene is TRBJ2-1, the V gene TRBV14; D is unclear. Per germline, CDR1 SGHDN and CDR2 FVKESK. With 0 bases removed from V and 15 bases from J, the gap between germline ends came to 15 bases. The CDR3 sequence is 13 residues long. CDR3 residues: CASSQDMIGRRFF. The CDR3 nucleotides read TGTGCCAGCAGCCAAGATATGATCGGCAGGCGGTTCTTC.

To note about this clonotype: One end of the junction does not line up with germline, which may come from a read error. This chain joins TRBV12-3 or TRBV12-4 and TRBJ2-5; D may correspond to TRBD1 or TRBD2 (7 bases each). The CDR3 runs 14 residues. The CDR3 protein is CASSPRSGGENQYF. The CDR3 DNA sequence: TGTGCCAGCAGTCCACGCTCAGGGGGGGAGAACCAGTACTTC.

This clonotype was recorded at least ten times. The chain employs TRBV29-1 and TRBJ2-7; 7 bases match TRBD1. The CDR3 has 13 amino acids. J was trimmed by 4 bases and V by 6 bases; bases with no gene match: 9. Germline V CDR1 and CDR2: SQVTM, ANQGSEA. The CDR3 loop reads CSVAGDSNYEQYF. As DNA, the CDR3 is TGCAGCGTGGCTGGGGACAGCAATTACGAGCAGTACTTC.

The chain couples TRBV11-2 to TRBJ2-3; D is possibly TRBD2 (5 bases). This CDR3 region has 13 residues. CDR1 is SGHAT, CDR2 FQNNGV, per germline. V lost 4 bases and J 6 bases, leaving 11 bases between the germline ends. This CDR3 reads CASSWTVMDTQYF. CDR3 DNA: TGTGCCAGCAGCTGGACTGTTATGGATACGCAGTATTTT. The full variable domain, completed using reference TRBV11-2 and TRBJ2-3, is EAGVAQSPRYKIIEKRQSVAFWCNPISGHATLYWYQQILGQGPKLLIQFQNNGVVDDSQLPKDRFSAERLKGVDSTLKIQPAKLEDSAVYLCASSWTVMDTQYFGPGTRLTVL.

Only a few counts were recorded for this clonotype. The CDR3 sequence: CSATPASPETQYF. In nucleotides, the CDR3 is TGCAGTGCTACCCCTGCTTCTCCGGAGACCCAGTACTTC. The rearrangement links TRBV20-1 to TRBJ2-5; no definite D call. V lost 4 bases to trimming and J lost 5 bases, with 14 bases between them. Looked up from germline, CDR1 is DFQATT and CDR2 is SNEGSKA (reference sequence). The CDR3 has 13 residues.

This rearrangement joins TRBV18 to TRBJ1-1; weak D call: TRBD1 (5 bases). The CDR3 length is 13 residues. Trimming pared 4 bases from V and 4 bases from J, leaving 10 bases between. CDR1 is KGHSH and CDR2 is LQKENI in the germline V gene. The CDR3 spells CASSRGASTEAFF. CDR3 nucleotide sequence: TGTGCCAGCTCACGTGGGGCGAGCACTGAAGCTTTCTTT. Filled out from reference TRBV18 and TRBJ1-1, the complete variable domain reads NAGVMQNPRHLVRRRGQEARLRCSPMKGHSHVYWYRQLPEEGLKFMVYLQKENIIDESGMPKERFSAEFPKEGPSILRIQQVVRGDSAAYFCASSRGASTEAFFGQGTRLTVV.

In this sample, this clonotype turned up a few times. This rearrangement joins TRBV6-1 to TRBJ2-5; TRBD2 is a possible D gene (6 bases). The CDR3 has 16 residues. Germline assignment: CDR1 MNHNS and CDR2 SASEGT. Trimming took 3 bases from V and 4 from J, leaving 18 bases between them. The CDR3 DNA follows: TGTGCCAGCAGTGAGGGTGTCGGTTTGGGAGGAGAGACCCAGTACTTC. Protein sequence: CASSEGVGLGGETQYF.

The chain joins TRBV7-8 to TRBJ1-3; D is undetermined. V was clipped by 1 base and J by 5 bases, with 6 bases between them. The germline V gene encodes CDR1 SGHVS and CDR2 FQNEAQ. The CDR3 has 13 amino acids. The chain's CDR3 is CASSLDARNTIYF. DNA of the CDR3: TGTGCCAGCAGCTTAGATGCCCGAAACACCATATATTTT.

This clonotype was found a few times. The chain joins TRBV11-2 to TRBJ2-4; no reliable D call. CDR1 is SGHAT, CDR2 FQNNGV, per germline. V lost 2 bases to trimming and J lost 0 bases, with 11 bases between them. This CDR3 is built from 16 residues. CDR3 amino acids: CASSLSAGLAKNIQYF. For the CDR3, the DNA is TGTGCCAGCAGCTTATCAGCTGGGTTAGCCAAAAACATTCAGTACTTC. The full variable domain, rest sourced from reference TRBV11-2 and TRBJ2-4, is EAGVAQSPRYKIIEKRQSVAFWCNPISGHATLYWYQQILGQGPKLLIQFQNNGVVDDSQLPKDRFSAERLKGVDSTLKIQPAKLEDSAVYLCASSLSAGLAKNIQYFGAGTRLSVL.